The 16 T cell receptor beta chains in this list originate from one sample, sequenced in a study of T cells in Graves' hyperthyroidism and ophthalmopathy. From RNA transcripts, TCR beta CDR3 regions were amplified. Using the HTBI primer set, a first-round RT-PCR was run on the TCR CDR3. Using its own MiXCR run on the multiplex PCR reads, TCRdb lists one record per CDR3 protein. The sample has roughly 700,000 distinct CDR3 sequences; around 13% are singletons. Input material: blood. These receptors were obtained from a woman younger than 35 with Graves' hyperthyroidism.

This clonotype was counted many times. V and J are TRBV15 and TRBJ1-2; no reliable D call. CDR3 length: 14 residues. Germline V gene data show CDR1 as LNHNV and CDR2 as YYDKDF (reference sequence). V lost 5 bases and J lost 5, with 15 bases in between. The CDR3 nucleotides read TGTGCCACCAGCGATGGCCCTGGGATTTATGGCTACACCTTC. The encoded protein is CATSDGPGIYGYTF.

CDR3 nucleotide sequence: TGTGCCAGCAGCGCGACCTTCAATGAGCAGTTCTTC. Amino acid sequence: CASSATFNEQFF. This rearrangement joins TRBV9 to TRBJ2-1, with unresolved D. The germline V gene has CDR1 SGDLS and CDR2 YYNGEE. V gave up 3 bases and J gave up 6 bases, with 7 bases separating them. The CDR3 loop spans 12 amino acids.

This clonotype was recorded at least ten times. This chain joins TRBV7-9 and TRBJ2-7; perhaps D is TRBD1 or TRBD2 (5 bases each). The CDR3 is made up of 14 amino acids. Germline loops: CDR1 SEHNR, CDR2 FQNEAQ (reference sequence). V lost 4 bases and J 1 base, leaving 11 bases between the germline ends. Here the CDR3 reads CASSSGRMSYEQYF. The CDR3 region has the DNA TGTGCCAGCAGCTCGGGACGGATGTCCTACGAGCAGTACTTC.

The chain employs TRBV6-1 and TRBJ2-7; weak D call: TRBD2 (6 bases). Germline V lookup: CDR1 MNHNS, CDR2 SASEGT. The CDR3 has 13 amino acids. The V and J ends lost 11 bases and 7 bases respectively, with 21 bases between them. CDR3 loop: CAGRDFPRLEQYF. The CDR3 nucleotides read TGTGCCGGACGGGACTTCCCCCGCTTAGAGCAGTACTTC.

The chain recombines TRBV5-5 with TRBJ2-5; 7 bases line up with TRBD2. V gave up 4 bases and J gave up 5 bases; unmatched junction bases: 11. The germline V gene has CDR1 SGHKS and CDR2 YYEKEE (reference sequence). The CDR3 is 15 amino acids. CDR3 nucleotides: TGTGCCAGCAGCCCGTCGGGGGGAGTATCGGAGACCCAGTACTTC. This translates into CASSPSGGVSETQYF.

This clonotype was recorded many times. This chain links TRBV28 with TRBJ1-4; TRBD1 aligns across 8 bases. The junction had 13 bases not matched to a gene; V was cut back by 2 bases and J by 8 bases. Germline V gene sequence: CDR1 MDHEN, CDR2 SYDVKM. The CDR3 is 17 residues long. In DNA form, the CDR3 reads TGTGCCAGCAGTTTACCCGGGAAGACAGGGGAGAGGGAAAAACTGTTTTTT. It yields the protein CASSLPGKTGEREKLFF.

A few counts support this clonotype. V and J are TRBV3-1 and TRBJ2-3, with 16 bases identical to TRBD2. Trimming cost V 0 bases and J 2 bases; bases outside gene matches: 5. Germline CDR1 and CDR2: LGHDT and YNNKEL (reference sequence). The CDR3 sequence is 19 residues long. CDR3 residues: CASSQEGTSGRASTDTQYF. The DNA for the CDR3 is TGTGCCAGCAGCCAAGAGGGGACTAGCGGGAGGGCCTCCACAGATACGCAGTATTTT.

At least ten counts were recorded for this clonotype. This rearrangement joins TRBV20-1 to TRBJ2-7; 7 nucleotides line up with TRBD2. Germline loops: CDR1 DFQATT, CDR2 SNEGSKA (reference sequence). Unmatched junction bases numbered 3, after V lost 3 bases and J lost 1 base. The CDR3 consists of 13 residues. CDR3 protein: CSARTGGSYEQYF. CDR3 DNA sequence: TGCAGTGCTAGGACGGGGGGATCCTACGAGCAGTACTTC.

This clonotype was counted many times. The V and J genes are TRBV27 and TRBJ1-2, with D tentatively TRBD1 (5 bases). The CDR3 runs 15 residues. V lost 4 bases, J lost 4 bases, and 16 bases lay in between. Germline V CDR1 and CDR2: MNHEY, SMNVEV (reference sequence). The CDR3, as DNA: TGTGCCAGCAGTTCCCCCTCGGGGGGAGCCTATGGCTACACCTTC. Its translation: CASSSPSGGAYGYTF.

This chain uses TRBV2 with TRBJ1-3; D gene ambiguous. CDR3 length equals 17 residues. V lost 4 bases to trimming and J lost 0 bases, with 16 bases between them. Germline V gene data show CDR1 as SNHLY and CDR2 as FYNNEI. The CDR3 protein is CASSVGQTVYSGNTIYF. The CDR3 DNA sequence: TGTGCCAGCAGTGTTGGGCAGACTGTTTACTCTGGAAACACCATATATTTT.

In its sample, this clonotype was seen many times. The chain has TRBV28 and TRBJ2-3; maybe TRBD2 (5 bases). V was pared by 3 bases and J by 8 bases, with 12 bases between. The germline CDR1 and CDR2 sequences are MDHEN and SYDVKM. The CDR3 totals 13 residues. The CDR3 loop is CASSFWVARTQYF. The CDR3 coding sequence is TGTGCCAGCAGTTTTTGGGTAGCGCGTACGCAGTATTTT.

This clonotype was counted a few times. The CDR3 bases are TGTGCCAGCAGCTTAGTGCCAGGGGGGACCTCTGGGGCCAACGTCCTGACTTTC. Its protein product is CASSLVPGGTSGANVLTF. This chain joins TRBV7-8 and TRBJ2-6, with D perhaps matching TRBD1 (7 bases). Germline V gene sequence: CDR1 SGHVS, CDR2 FQNEAQ. V was clipped by 1 base and J by 0 bases, with 13 bases between them. This CDR3 has 18 amino acids.

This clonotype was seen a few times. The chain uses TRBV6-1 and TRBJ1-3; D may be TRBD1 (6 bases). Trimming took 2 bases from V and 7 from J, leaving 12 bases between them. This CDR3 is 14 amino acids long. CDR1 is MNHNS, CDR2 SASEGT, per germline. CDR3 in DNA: TGTGCCAGCAGTGAATACCCAGGGGCGAACACCATATATTTT. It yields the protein CASSEYPGANTIYF.

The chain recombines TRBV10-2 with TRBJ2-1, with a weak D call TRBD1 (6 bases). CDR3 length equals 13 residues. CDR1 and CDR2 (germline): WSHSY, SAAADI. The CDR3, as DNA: TGCGTCTCGAGGGGGACCTCCTACAATGAGCAGTTCTTC. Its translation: CVSRGTSYNEQFF.

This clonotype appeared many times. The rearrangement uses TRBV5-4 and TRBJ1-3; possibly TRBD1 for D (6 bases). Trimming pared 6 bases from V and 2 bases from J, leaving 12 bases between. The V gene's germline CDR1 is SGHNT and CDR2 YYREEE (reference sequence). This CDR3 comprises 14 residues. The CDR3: CASKSGGTGNTIYF. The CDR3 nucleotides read TGTGCCAGCAAGAGCGGGGGCACTGGAAACACCATATATTTT.

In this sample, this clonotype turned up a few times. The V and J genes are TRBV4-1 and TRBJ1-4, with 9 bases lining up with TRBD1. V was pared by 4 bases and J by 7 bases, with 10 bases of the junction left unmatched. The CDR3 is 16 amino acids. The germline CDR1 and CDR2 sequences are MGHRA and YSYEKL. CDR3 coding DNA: TGCGCCAGCAGCCCGAGGACAGGGGTATCTTCTGAAAAACTGTTTTTT. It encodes CASSPRTGVSSEKLFF.